A selection of T cell receptor beta chains follows, all from one sample in a study of monozygotic twins with inflammatory bowel disease. TCRdb re-called the 5' RACE reads and shows each CDR3 protein once, DNA omitted. The repertoire table contains about 350,000 distinct CDR3 sequences. Sequencing was done on a sample of blood. The receptors were sampled from a human donor with ulcerative colitis or Crohn's disease, or a healthy co-twin of an affected twin (not recorded which). Both conserved end residues are part of each CDR3.

j_call v_call cdr3_aa
TRBJ2-1 TRBV5-1 CASSLGDSEYNEQFF
TRBJ2-7 TRBV12-3/TRBV12-4 CASSATQGPYEQYF
TRBJ1-1 TRBV19 CATDGTPNTEAFF
TRBJ2-2 TRBV20-1 CSATRTGNTGELFF
TRBJ2-3 TRBV15 CATSRKNRAGGHADTQYF
TRBJ2-1 TRBV5-1 CASSLGLEGAHYNEQFF
TRBJ2-7 TRBV29-1 CSVGQLGTNKFESLSYEQYF
TRBJ2-1 TRBV7-3 CASSANLGILGSYNEQFF
TRBJ1-2 TRBV6-1 CASTLDPSNYGYTF
TRBJ1-4 TRBV15 CATSRDVRETGGNEKLFF
TRBJ2-1 TRBV5-6 CASSLTGQAGEQFF